These 13 T cell receptor beta chains originate from one sample sequenced in a study of blood T cell repertoires in COVID-19. TCRdb's table, derived via immunoSEQ multiplex PCR, lists solely in-frame clones and lacks some. The table includes more than 200,000 clones, roughly 87% detected once. What was sequenced was peripheral blood. Receptor source: a man aged 18 to 29 with active or convalescent COVID-19.

A few counts support this clone. V gene TRBV7-8 combines with J gene TRBJ2-1, with TRBD1 matching 7 bases. CDR1 is SGHVS, CDR2 FQNEAQ, per germline. The CDR3 is 13 residues long. V shed 3 bases and J 4 bases; nucleotides not matched to a gene: 0. The CDR3 DNA sequence: TGTGCCAGCAGCTTGGGACAGTACAATGAGCAGTTCTTC. This translates into CASSLGQYNEQFF. Full variable domain (outside the CDR3, taken from reference TRBV7-8 and TRBJ2-1): GAGVSQSPRYKVAKRGQDVALRCDPISGHVSLFWYQQALGQGPEFLTYFQNEAQLDKSGLPSDRFFAERPEGSVSTLKIQRTQQEDSAVYLCASSLGQYNEQFFGPGTRLTVL.

The chain joins TRBV7-2 to TRBJ2-3; 9 bases fit TRBD2. V trimming: 5 bases; J trimming: 7 bases; junction bases outside the gene matches: 13. The CDR3 covers 16 residues. Germline V gives CDR1 SGHTA, CDR2 FQGNSA. CDR3 amino acids: CASSPLAGGPSNTQYF. CDR3 nucleotide sequence: TGTGCCAGCAGCCCCCTGGCGGGAGGGCCCTCAAATACGCAGTATTTT.

This clone was recorded only once. The chain carries TRBV28 and TRBJ1-1; D call uncertain. Germline CDR1 reads MDHEN; CDR2 reads SYDVKM. This CDR3 contains 14 residues. V lost 6 bases, J lost 5 bases, and 16 bases lay in between. In DNA form, the CDR3 reads TGTGCCAGCAGGCCTCAGGCATACCAAACTGAAGCTTTCTTT. As protein: CASRPQAYQTEAFF.

The gene calls are TRBV11-2 and TRBJ2-3; D unresolved. This CDR3 region has 12 residues. Germline CDR1 reads SGHAT; CDR2 reads FQNNGV. V lost 5 bases and J lost 7, with 10 bases in between. The chain's CDR3 is CASSLPTYTQYF. The DNA of the CDR3 is TGTGCCAGCAGCCTTCCCACTTATACGCAGTATTTT.

In this sample, this clone turned up a few times. This chain uses TRBV15 with TRBJ2-6; the match to TRBD1 covers 10 bases. The CDR3 is 17 amino acids. The J segment lost 2 bases and the V segment lost 7 bases, leaving 8 bases of the junction unmatched. In germline, CDR1 is LNHNV, CDR2 YYDKDF (reference sequence). CDR3 coding DNA: TGTGCCACCACCCTGGACAGGGGGGCAACTGGGGCCAACGTCCTGACTTTC. Translating it yields CATTLDRGATGANVLTF.

This chain uses TRBV7-2 with TRBJ1-1; TRBD1 aligns across 7 bases. Germline V gene data show CDR1 as SGHTA and CDR2 as FQGNSA. The CDR3 covers 15 residues. Germline trimming cut 3 bases from V and 1 base from J; bases unmatched to any gene: 5. CDR3 in DNA: TGTGCCAGCAGCTTGAGACAGGGTTCGAACACTGAAGCTTTCTTT. Amino acid sequence: CASSLRQGSNTEAFF.

This chain connects TRBV7-2 to TRBJ1-5; D remains unclear. CDR3 length equals 12 residues. Trimming stripped 4 bases from V and 3 bases from J, with 4 bases between. The germline CDR1 and CDR2 sequences are SGHTA and FQGNSA. CDR3 DNA: TGTGCCAGCAGCTATAACAATCAGCCCCAGCATTTT. Its protein is CASSYNNQPQHF.

The rearrangement links TRBV28 to TRBJ1-5, with unresolved D. V was pared by 5 bases and J by 1 base, with 9 bases between. This CDR3 has 14 amino acids. Germline V gives CDR1 MDHEN, CDR2 SYDVKM. The CDR3 nucleotides are TGTGCCAGCAGTCTTGTCCAGAGCAATCAGCCCCAGCATTTT. This codes for CASSLVQSNQPQHF.

The chain uses TRBV7-3 and TRBJ2-3; tentatively, D is TRBD1 (5 bases). Trimming took 1 base from V and 3 from J, leaving 8 bases between them. Germline CDR1 is SGHTA and CDR2 is FQGTGA. The CDR3 is 14 residues long. In DNA, the CDR3 is TGTGCCAGCAGCTTAAGGGGCCCAACAGATACGCAGTATTTT. Protein: CASSLRGPTDTQYF.

This clone was counted only a few times. The chain links TRBV19 to TRBJ1-1, with unresolved D. V was shortened by 5 bases and J by 3 bases, with 10 bases between the two germline ends. The CDR3 loop spans 13 amino acids. Looked up from germline, CDR1 is LNHDA and CDR2 is SQIVND (reference sequence). The DNA of the CDR3 is TGTGCCAGTAGTTTGGAGGAGGACACTGAAGCTTTCTTT. Protein: CASSLEEDTEAFF.

This sequence joins TRBV5-1 and TRBJ1-2; 9 bases map to TRBD1. The CDR3 spans 16 residues. The V segment lost 6 bases and the J segment 1 base; nucleotides outside the gene matches: 10. CDR1 and CDR2 (germline): SGHRS, YFSETQ. As DNA, the CDR3 is TGCGCCAGCAACCCTTGGGGACAGGGACTTAACTATGGCTACACCTTC. Amino acid sequence: CASNPWGQGLNYGYTF. The variable domain in full, with the rest retrieved from reference TRBV5-1 and TRBJ1-2, is KAGVTQTPRYLIKTRGQQVTLSCSPISGHRSVSWYQQTPGQGLQFLFEYFSETQRNKGNFPGRFSGRQFSNSRSEMNVSTLELGDSALYLCASNPWGQGLNYGYTFGSGTRLTVV.

The V and J genes are TRBV4-3 and TRBJ1-2; tentative D call: TRBD1 (5 bases). V lost 0 bases and J lost 4, with 15 bases in between. Germline assignment: CDR1 LGHNA and CDR2 YSLEER. The CDR3 has 16 residues. The CDR3 nucleotides read TGCGCCAGCAGCCAAGAATTAAAGGGGCTGGGCTATGGCTACACCTTC. This sequence encodes CASSQELKGLGYGYTF.

The genes are TRBV9 and TRBJ1-1, with 9 bases that match TRBD1. J gave up 10 bases and V 2 bases, and 3 bases lay outside the gene matches. Germline V gene sequence: CDR1 SGDLS, CDR2 YYNGEE. This CDR3 is 12 amino acids long. The CDR3 reads CASSVGTGLAFF. The CDR3, as DNA: TGTGCCAGCAGCGTTGGGACAGGGTTAGCTTTCTTT.